This T cell receptor beta chain was captured in a study of blood T cell repertoires in COVID-19. As for the study in general: T cells, B-cell-depleted T cells, or PBMCs provided the cDNA or gDNA that served as material.

As handled by the study authors: Amplification of reference gene primers was used by the study to estimate nucleated cell counts. TCRdb's copy holds only in-frame clones and misses some; the assay was immunoSEQ multiplex PCR. The V and J calls and clone size are taken from that table; D and trimming were inferred from the DNA. The sample consists of under 300,000 clones, 80% to 95% of them appearing once. After removal of 4 bases from V and 1 base from J, the junction contained 1 base not matched to a gene. CDR3 length: 14 amino acids. CDR1 LNHDA and CDR2 SQIVND come from the germline V gene (reference sequence).

The sequenced material came from peripheral blood. The genes are TRBV19 and TRBJ2-3; TRBD2 matches 8 bases. The TCR sequence derives from a man between 25 and 39 years old with COVID-19, enrolled during active disease. CDR3 DNA sequence: TGTGCCAGTAGTAGGCGGGGGGGCACAGATACGCAGTATTTT. Protein sequence: CASSRRGGTDTQYF.